This T cell receptor (beta chain) was recorded in a study of cytomegalovirus exposure and HLA in healthy donors. Overall study findings and caveats: Most TCR beta V segments were productive about 87% or about 30% of the time in an earlier analysis. Analysis was carried out at a later point, and it linked a missense DCLRE1C variant to TCR beta V- and J-gene trimming. Rarity characterized most TCR sequences, yet some public TCRs appeared in many donors.

Of note for this clone: Its antigen is unknown.

J was trimmed by 4 bases and V by 10 bases; bases with no gene match: 8. This CDR3 has 14 residues. CDR1 and CDR2 (germline): ENHRY, SYGVKD. The donors, nominally healthy at sampling, likely had unrecorded immune exposures. Primers: 60 Vbeta forward and 13 Jbeta reverse. Assay used: immunoSEQ multiplex PCR; TCRdb lists only in-frame clones, some missing. The sample lists 150,000 to 180,000 clones; approximately 80% were seen once. This sequence joins TRBV10-3 and TRBJ1-3; 9 nucleotides align to TRBD1. Sequences were obtained from PBMCs. The receptor was derived from a man aged 30 to 45 in good health and CMV-seropositive. CDR3 nucleotides: TGTGCCACATCGGACGGACAGGGGGGAAACACCATATATTTT. Translation: CATSDGQGGNTIYF.